Below, one T cell receptor (beta chain) is given with its context. The CDR3 has 15 residues. V was pared by 1 base and J by 10 bases, with 11 bases of the junction left unmatched. Germline lookup yields CDR1 SGHRS and CDR2 YFSETQ. The entry originates in a study of metastatic and nonmetastatic thyroid tumors. All patients reached thyroid surgery having received no treatment beforehand. Using MiXCR, TCRdb reanalyzed the PCR reads. The sample lists 40,000 or so clones; roughly a sixth were seen once. The sample taken for sequencing was tumor tissue. The TCR comes from a female donor with papillary thyroid cancer or a benign thyroid nodule (not recorded which). Some clones in this sample may be carry-over from other donors' samples. The V and J genes are TRBV5-1 and TRBJ2-1; TRBD2 agrees at 7 bases. CDR3 coding DNA: TGCGCCAGCAGCTTGAGAGCGGGATGGAGGGAGGAGCAGTTCTTC. Its protein product is CASSLRAGWREEQFF.